This T cell receptor (beta chain) was sequenced during a study of cytomegalovirus exposure and HLA in healthy donors. Losses at the gene ends were 2 bases for V and 0 bases for J; bases not matched to a gene: 6. CDR1 SNHLY and CDR2 FYNNEI come from the germline V gene. The CDR3 is 16 amino acids. 60 Vbeta and 13 Jbeta primers were used in PCR. Method: immunoSEQ multiplex PCR; TCRdb's copy keeps in-frame clones and lacks some. The table includes 150,000 or so clones, around three quarters detected once. Points on this clone: Its target is unknown.

Findings of the study overall: In an earlier analysis, in 540 or so donors, most V segments appeared productive either ~87% or ~30% of the time. Solely CMV serostatus was available to characterize immune exposure.

The rearrangement uses TRBV2 and TRBJ1-2, with TRBD1 identical over 7 bases. Input material: PBMCs. This receptor was taken from a male donor in good health and CMV-seronegative. The chain's CDR3 is CASSESYRGANYGYTF. In nucleotides, the CDR3 is TGTGCCAGCAGTGAATCCTACAGGGGTGCTAACTATGGCTACACCTTC.